What follows describes a single T cell receptor beta chain. Its antigen is currently not known. No per-base quality is available; no much larger clone lies one base away. Library prep was done by the immunoSEQ multiplex PCR assay. For the multiplex PCR, a mixture combining 60 forward primers for TCR Vbeta segments and 13 reverse primers for TCR Jbeta segments was used. The CDR3 region of rearranged TCR beta genes was amplified from genomic DNA by a multiplex PCR assay. The Illumina HiSeq System was used to sequence the amplified TCR beta libraries as 87-base-pair reads. As for the authors' bioinformatics: A later analysis counted about 80 million unique TCR beta chains across the 666 repertoires, and some 11 million of these chains were shared by at least two donors. Raw reads were error-corrected and collapsed into unique sequences with a nearest-neighbor algorithm that merged closely related sequences to remove PCR and sequencing errors. Alignment of CDR3 sequences to IMGT reference sequences was used to assign V, D and J gene segments. For a sequence to be retained, a match of at least six nucleotides was required to both a V gene segment and a J gene segment. Rearrangements were called productive when the CDR3 lacked stop codons and stayed in frame with V and J; all others were non-productive. CDR3 was defined by IMGT convention, running from the second conserved V-encoded cysteine to the conserved J-encoded phenylalanine. The earlier analysis of about 590 of the donors excluded sequences that lacked an unambiguous match to a single V gene segment. In an earlier analysis of some 590 of the donors, a V segment was called functional when productive rearrangements were above 56.7%, and segregating when the standard deviation between donors exceeded 5%. A statistical classification framework was built to diagnose cytomegalovirus status from the catalog of TCR beta chain sequences. A later analysis assigned V and J genes by comparing TCR nucleotide sequences with IMGT/GENE-DB human TR gene sequences. In a later analysis, CDR3 sequences and most-parsimonious VDJ recombination scenarios were assigned using the TCRdist pipeline. A later analysis defined each TCR beta chain by its CDR3 amino acid sequence plus V-gene family, and excluded reads lacking a unique V-gene family. A later analysis removed nearly 600 highly shared, low-generation-probability nucleotide sequences to deal with suspected cross-contamination and a sequencing artifact. In a later analysis, a clonal expansion index was calculated for each public chain from normalized within-repertoire ranks of inferred template counts. A later analysis computed generation probabilities with a VDJ recombination model fitted to out-of-frame rearrangements, and checked the results against IGoR. In a later analysis, TCR-TCR, TCR-HLA and TCR-CMV co-occurrence was scored with hypergeometric tests, and a repertoire-size bias correction was applied to TCR pairs. To estimate false discovery rates, a later analysis permuted the HLA or CMV assignments 20 times. In a later analysis, co-occurring TCRs were grouped with DBSCAN, and TCRdist sequence similarity was added when clustering was performed within HLA-allele-positive subsets. Repertoires with fewer than 30,000 or more than 120,000 public chains were left out of co-occurrence clustering, as were a handful of repertoires with anomalous nucleotide sharing. TCRdb provides this immuneACCESS table in a form limited to in-frame rearrangements. Some clones are lacking; in checked studies, under half of them reflect an unresolved V gene, and why the rest are absent is not known. V and J calls and clone size follow that table, whereas D and trimming were derived from the DNA. The table for this sample lists around 120,000 clones; roughly 88% of them were counted only once. The top ten clonotypes cover roughly 2.6% of the sample.

Reading from cysteine to phenylalanine, the CDR3 counts 13 amino acids. This entry keeps only the CDR3 DNA: 39 bases, framed from base 1. Per the germline V gene (reference sequence), LNHDA is the CDR1 and SQIVND is the CDR2. V sheds 5 bases and J sheds 5 bases, leaving 12 bases between their ends. The cohort was made up of under 800 healthy bone marrow donors. Cohort members were all nominally healthy when sampled, although unrecorded immune exposures were likely present. The donor was CMV seronegative and belonged to the group of 352 seronegative cohort members. A peripheral blood sample was collected from each donor, and TCR beta sequencing was performed on peripheral blood mononuclear cells. The Qiagen DNeasy Blood Extraction Kit was used to extract genomic DNA from the blood cell samples. The data were taken from a study of cytomegalovirus exposure and HLA in healthy donors (dated by TCRdb to about 2017). General notes on the study: In an earlier analysis of fewer than 750 of the donors, less than 350 Gb of sequence data and roughly 100 million unique TCR beta sequences from 180 million or so T cells were reported. Roughly 300 gigabases of sequencing data and around 85 million unique TCR sequences made up an early release that covered around 640 HLA-typed donors. Of the roughly 400 genotyped donors, 65% to 90% fell in the genetic ancestry cluster associated with self-reported Caucasian donors. The study was designed to test whether signatures of past pathogen exposure could be identified by cataloging public T cell receptors. The study profiled the T cell repertoires of 500 to 800 subjects by immunosequencing and related them to cytomegalovirus serostatus. In addition to the first cohort of 500 to 850 subjects, a separate validation cohort of approximately 120 different subjects was used. To predict cytomegalovirus infection status, the study brought together high-throughput TCR immunosequencing, statistical association of individual TCRs with disease status, and machine learning. To study patterns of TCR occurrence, a later analysis re-analyzed previously published TCR beta repertoires from several hundred donors and added high-resolution HLA genotyping. Rather than using new phenotypic data, the later analysis identified candidate immune exposures from TCR beta sequences and from how often those sequences occurred across donors. In an earlier analysis of 500 to 650 of the donors, high-throughput TCR beta sequencing was used to judge whether each TCR beta V gene segment behaved as functional or pseudogenic. Alongside the repertoire data, information on donor age, sex, ethnicity and CMV serostatus was compiled. In a later genetic analysis, genome-wide SNP genotypes for about three fifths of the roughly 670 donors were used, and that subset was treated as a discovery cohort. Every discovery cohort repertoire had been produced on one sequencing platform. HLA typing covered class I and class II loci at four-digit resolution. The number of typed donors differed by locus: roughly 620-630 for A, B, C, DRB1 and DQB1; approximately 540 for DQA1; over 600 for DPA1; and around 470 for DPB1. Four or five DR-DQ haplotypes were handled as single units for association and clustering, since linkage in the cohort was strong. On average, roughly 240,000 unique TCR beta nucleotide sequences were sequenced per donor among about 400 genotyped donors of the cohort, with 15% to 20% of those sequences being non-productive.

The research as a whole found: Most TCR sequences were seen in very few donors, while some public TCRs were found in many individuals. The classifier was reported to diagnose cytomegalovirus status with high specificity and sensitivity in both the original and validation cohorts. In a later analysis, several top co-occurrence clusters were reported to appear linked to parvovirus B19, influenza, CMV and Epstein-Barr virus. Because counts were too low, fewer than 20 rarely observed V segments, including chromosome 9 orphons, were excluded from the earlier analysis of 587 of the donors. Linkage disequilibrium might explain the correlated functional status among segregating V segments, but an unknown experimental factor could not be excluded. Sequencing depth was assumed to be roughly uniform across donors in the presence/absence analyses, though that assumption may not hold. The authors suggested that the approach could potentially be generalized to other disease states and immunological phenotypes. A later analysis found that HLA-associated TCR beta chains were more clonally expanded and had lower generation probabilities than equally common non-associated chains. According to a later genetic analysis, donors in an Asian-associated ancestry cluster had fewer N-insertions in productive TCRs than the approximately 700-donor mean. In a later analysis, TCR association rates were found to vary across HLA loci, with the most associated TCRs seen for DRB1 alleles and the fewest for HLA-C alleles. Immune exposure information for the cohort was limited to CMV serostatus. The study listed 150 to 200 TCR beta chains as associated with cytomegalovirus. In a later analysis, most CMV-associated TCR beta chains were found to appear HLA-restricted, with HLA associations seemingly driven largely by CMV exposure. A group of highly shared sequence variants was considered likely to be a technical artifact of the sequencing pipeline. Some IMGT-functional V segments, including TRBV6-2 and TRBV6-3, could not be distinguished by the 87-base-pair reads and were therefore excluded. In an earlier analysis of about 540 of the donors, most TCR beta V segments were observed in productive rearrangements about 87% or about 30% of the time, broadly matching IMGT annotations. The cohort was sequenced for TCR beta chains only, and without alpha or paired-chain data the features that could be detected were limited. Assigning TCR associations to individual alleles was difficult when HLA alleles, especially DR and DQ, strongly co-occurred. Because some donors lacked HLA typing at each locus, the association tests relied only on the typed subset. In a later genetic analysis, a missense DCLRE1C variant was associated with V-gene and J-gene trimming of TCR beta chains, and the association was replicated in an independent cohort. A later analysis associated 15,000 or so TCR beta sequences with specific HLA alleles at a false discovery rate of 0.05. A few of the identified cytomegalovirus-associated TCR beta chains were confirmed in vitro to be specific for cytomegalovirus antigens. A further reported finding was that TCR beta sequences accurately predicted the HLA-A and HLA-B alleles for most subjects in the first cohort.

The sample comprised PBMCs. The rearranged chain carries TRBV19 and TRBJ1-2; the D gene is perhaps TRBD1, from 5 matching bases. The sequence was collected from a man aged 50-59 years in good health and CMV-seronegative. The CDR3 is CASSSRAGYGYTF. The DNA is TGTGCCAGTAGTTCCCGGGCAGGGTATGGCTACACCTTC.